Below, 18 T cell receptor beta chains from the same sample are listed, as sequenced in a study of T cell clonotyping in hematopoietic cell transplantation. TCRdb's table, derived via immunoSEQ multiplex PCR, lists solely in-frame clones and lacks some. The repertoire holds about 14,000 clones, with about 98% as singletons. Sequencing used peripheral blood mononuclear cells, obtained 30 days after allogeneic stem cell transplant. These receptors came from a female patient aged 50-59 years who had an allogeneic stem cell transplant from an unrelated donor, so T cells may come from the graft donor. Some clones in this sample may be carry-over from other donors' samples.

The chain uses TRBV4-1 and TRBJ1-3; perhaps TRBD1 as D (5 bases). Per the germline V gene, CDR1 is MGHRA and CDR2 is YSYEKL. With 0 bases removed from V and 2 bases from J, the gap between germline ends came to 11 bases. The CDR3 sequence is 16 residues long. The CDR3 loop reads CASSQDRGLTGNTIYF. For the CDR3, the DNA is TGCGCCAGCAGCCAAGATAGGGGTCTAACTGGAAACACCATATATTTT.

The chain couples TRBV5-1 to TRBJ1-1; D is possibly TRBD1 (6 bases). Germline V gene sequence: CDR1 SGHRS, CDR2 YFSETQ. The CDR3 spans 14 residues. Trimming left V 3 bases short and J 0 bases short, with 9 bases between. CDR3 DNA sequence: TGCGCCAGCAGCTCCGGACAGTTGAACACTGAAGCTTTCTTT. It specifies CASSSGQLNTEAFF.

The table lists this clone with a count of one. The chain couples TRBV25-1 to TRBJ1-2, with D tentatively TRBD1 (5 bases). Germline CDR1 reads MGHDK; CDR2 reads SYGVNS. The CDR3 covers 13 residues. Trimming pared 2 bases from V and 6 bases from J, leaving 10 bases between. DNA of the CDR3: TGTGCCAGCAGTGAACGGCAGGGAAATGGCTACACCTTC. This encodes CASSERQGNGYTF.

The V and J genes are TRBV5-6 and TRBJ1-4, with 10 bases that match TRBD1. Germline values: CDR1 SGHDT, CDR2 YYEEEE. The J segment lost 8 bases and the V segment lost 4 bases, leaving 17 bases of the junction unmatched. The CDR3 runs to 18 residues. CDR3 residues: CASSRRLGDRGFGEKLFF. CDR3 DNA: TGTGCCAGCAGCCGCCGGCTGGGGGACAGGGGCTTTGGCGAAAAACTGTTTTTT.

The count of this clone is one. This chain links TRBV7-3 with TRBJ2-3, with D perhaps being TRBD1 or TRBD2 (6 bases each). This CDR3 is built from 15 residues. The germline V and J ends were trimmed by 5 bases and 3 bases, with 15 bases remaining between them. Per germline, CDR1 SGHTA and CDR2 FQGTGA. Written as DNA, the CDR3 is TGTGCCAGCAGCCTACTGCCGGGGGCTACAGATACGCAGTATTTT. As protein: CASSLLPGATDTQYF.

V is TRBV25-1 and J is TRBJ1-1; D is ambiguous. CDR1 is MGHDK, CDR2 SYGVNS, per germline. Trimming took off 6 bases at V and 7 bases at J, with 9 bases between the two ends. This CDR3 has 11 amino acids. CDR3 sequence reads: CASSGGFEAFF. The CDR3 nucleotides read TGTGCCAGCAGCGGTGGGTTTGAAGCTTTCTTT.

The chain combines TRBV6-4 with TRBJ2-2, with D hard to call. The CDR3 has 13 residues. The germline gives CDR1 MRHNA, CDR2 SNTAGT. Trimming pared 2 bases from V and 3 bases from J, leaving 4 bases between. CDR3 nucleotide sequence: TGTGCCAGCAGTGACAGGGACACCGGGGAGCTGTTTTTT. Its protein is CASSDRDTGELFF.

The chain recombines TRBV27 with TRBJ1-1, with TRBD1 matching 12 bases. CDR1 MNHEY and CDR2 SMNVEV come from the germline V gene (reference sequence). The CDR3 consists of 13 residues. Germline trimming cut 6 bases from V and 9 bases from J; bases unmatched to any gene: 5. CDR3 sequence: CASRSRDRGQAFF. The CDR3 DNA sequence: TGTGCCAGCAGGTCCCGGGACAGGGGGCAAGCTTTCTTT.

The chain links TRBV11-3 to TRBJ1-3; D remains unclear. This CDR3 region has 15 residues. The V and J ends lost 0 bases and 0 bases respectively, with 6 bases between them. Per germline, CDR1 SGHNT and CDR2 YENEEA. The CDR3 bases are TGTGCCAGCAGCTTAGATGGCTTCTCTGGAAACACCATATATTTT. It is translated as CASSLDGFSGNTIYF.

The sample holds one count of this clone. V is TRBV6-1 and J is TRBJ1-2; unclear D gene. V dropped 5 bases and J dropped 2 bases, with 9 bases sitting between them. CDR1 and CDR2 (germline): MNHNS, SASEGT. This CDR3 has 13 residues. CDR3 region: CASSRTANYGYTF. Written as DNA, the CDR3 is TGTGCCAGCAGTAGGACGGCGAACTATGGCTACACCTTC.

The V gene is TRBV19, the J gene TRBJ2-7, with 7 bases aligning to TRBD2. The CDR3 runs 15 residues. Trimming at V came to 6 bases and at J to 0 bases, leaving 8 bases not matched to a gene. Germline V gives CDR1 LNHDA, CDR2 SQIVND (reference sequence). CDR3 nucleotides: TGTGCCAGTAGCTGGGGCGGGGGTAGCTCCTACGAGCAGTACTTC. It encodes CASSWGGGSSYEQYF.

The CDR3 here is CACPIGAGRAGELFF. CDR3 in DNA: TGTGCCTGCCCCATTGGAGCGGGGAGGGCCGGGGAGCTGTTTTTT. The chain recombines TRBV30 with TRBJ2-2; 7 nucleotides line up with TRBD2. This CDR3 has 15 residues. CDR1 is GTSNPN and CDR2 is SVGIG in the germline V gene (reference sequence). V shed 6 bases, J shed 6 bases, and the junction held 13 bases outside the gene matches.

J is TRBJ2-6 and V is TRBV5-1; TRBD1 might be the D (6 bases). Trimming pared 3 bases from V and 5 bases from J, leaving 12 bases between. Germline-derived CDR1 and CDR2 are SGHRS and YFSETQ. CDR3 length equals 15 residues. The DNA of the CDR3 is TGCGCCAGCAGCTCGGGACATAGTCGGGCCAACGTCCTGACTTTC. It codes for CASSSGHSRANVLTF.

In this sample, this clone turned up once. The chain has TRBV7-2 and TRBJ2-7; D possibly corresponds to TRBD1 (5 bases). Germline V CDR1 and CDR2: SGHTA, FQGNSA. The CDR3 has 13 residues. Deletions cut 3 bases from V and 7 bases from J, with 13 bases between. CDR3 sequence reads: CASSFSGAKEQYF. In nucleotides, the CDR3 is TGTGCCAGCAGCTTCAGTGGGGCTAAAGAGCAGTACTTC.

The genes are TRBV6-5 and TRBJ2-7; 10 bases match TRBD1. V trimming: 4 bases; J trimming: 7 bases; junction bases outside the gene matches: 7. The CDR3 spans 14 residues. Germline values: CDR1 MNHEY, CDR2 SVGAGI. CDR3 sequence: CASSSPGQGLEQYF. For the CDR3, the DNA is TGTGCCAGCAGTTCACCGGGACAGGGGCTTGAGCAGTACTTC.

This clone was detected only once. This chain joins TRBV9 and TRBJ2-2; D not certain. Trimming cost V 5 bases and J 2 bases, with 7 bases left between them. CDR1 and CDR2 from the germline V gene are SGDLS and YYNGEE. CDR3 length: 13 amino acids. This CDR3 reads CASRALNTGELFF. For the CDR3, the DNA is TGTGCCAGCAGGGCACTAAACACCGGGGAGCTGTTTTTT.

The chain carries TRBV7-6 and TRBJ1-4, with D possibly matching TRBD1 (6 bases). The CDR3 extends over 15 amino acids. Germline loops: CDR1 SGHVS, CDR2 FNYEAQ. With 6 bases removed from V and 8 bases from J, the gap between germline ends came to 19 bases. CDR3 in DNA: TGTGCCAGCAGGGGCGCGGGGGGCATAGAGGAAAAACTGTTTTTT. Amino acids: CASRGAGGIEEKLFF.

This clone was found once. The V gene is TRBV6-1, the J gene TRBJ1-5; 8 bases fit TRBD1. The CDR3 spans 13 residues. CDR1 MNHNS and CDR2 SASEGT come from the germline V gene. V was clipped by 8 bases and J by 6 bases; unmatched bases: 6. The CDR3 nucleotides read TGTGCCAGCCGCAGGGGGCGAAGTCAGCCCCAGCATTTT. Its translation: CASRRGRSQPQHF.